This T cell receptor (beta chain) was obtained from a study of type 1 regulatory T cells. Study-level results: Compared with non-Tr1 cells, Tr1 cells showed a narrower TCR repertoire.

Trimming left V 5 bases short and J 10 bases short, with 12 bases between. CDR1 and CDR2 from the germline V gene are MNHEY and SVGAGI. This CDR3 is built from 13 residues. TCRdb passed the reads through MiXCR, listing each CDR3 protein once. The profile shows some 71,000 distinct CDR3 sequences, less than 25% of them singletons. This clonotype came up a few times. Its cognate antigen is unknown. Sequencing used cultured type 1 regulatory T (Tr1) cells, either the whole culture or a sorted fraction (not recorded which). This sequence originates from a human donor in good health. The chain joins TRBV6-5 to TRBJ1-6; a weak D match, TRBD1 (5 bases). The DNA of the CDR3 is TGTGCCAGCAGTCGGTCAGGGTGGTCACCCCTCCACTTT. Translating gives CASSRSGWSPLHF.